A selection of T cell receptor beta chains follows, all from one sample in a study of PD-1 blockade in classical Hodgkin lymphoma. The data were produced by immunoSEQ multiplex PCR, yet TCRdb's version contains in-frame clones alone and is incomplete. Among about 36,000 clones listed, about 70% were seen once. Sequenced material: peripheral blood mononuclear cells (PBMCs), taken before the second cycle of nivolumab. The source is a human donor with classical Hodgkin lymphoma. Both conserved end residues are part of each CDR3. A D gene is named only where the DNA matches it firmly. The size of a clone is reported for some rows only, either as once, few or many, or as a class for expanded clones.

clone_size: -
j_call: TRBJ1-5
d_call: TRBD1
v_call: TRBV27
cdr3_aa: CASSRTGPHQPQHF
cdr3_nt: TGTGCCAGCAGCAGGACAGGGCCCCATCAGCCCCAGCATTTT

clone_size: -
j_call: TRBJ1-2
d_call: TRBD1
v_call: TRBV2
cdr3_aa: CASSEVTGLYGYTF
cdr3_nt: TGTGCCAGCAGTGAAGTGACAGGGCTCTATGGCTACACCTTC

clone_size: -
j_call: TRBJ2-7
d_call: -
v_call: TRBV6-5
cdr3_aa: CASSYSRYYEQYF
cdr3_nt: TGTGCCAGCAGTTACTCGAGATACTACGAGCAGTACTTC

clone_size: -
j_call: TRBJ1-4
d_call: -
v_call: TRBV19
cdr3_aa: CASSETAWSEKLFF
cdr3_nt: TGTGCCAGTAGCGAGACAGCCTGGAGTGAAAAACTGTTTTTT

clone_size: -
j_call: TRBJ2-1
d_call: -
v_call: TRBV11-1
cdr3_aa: CASSLGDSSYNEQFF
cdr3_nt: TGTGCCAGCAGCTTAGGGGATAGCTCCTACAATGAGCAGTTCTTC

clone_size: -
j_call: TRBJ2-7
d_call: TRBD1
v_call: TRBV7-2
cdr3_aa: CASSPSLGTGVYEQYF
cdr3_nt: TGTGCCAGCAGCCCAAGTCTTGGGACAGGGGTCTACGAGCAGTACTTC

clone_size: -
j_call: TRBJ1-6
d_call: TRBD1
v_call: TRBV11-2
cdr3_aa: CASSMRQGRLSPLHF
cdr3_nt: TGTGCCAGCAGCATGAGACAGGGGCGCCTCTCACCCCTCCACTTT

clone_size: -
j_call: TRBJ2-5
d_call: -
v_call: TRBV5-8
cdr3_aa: CASSPIWAVQETQYF
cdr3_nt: TGTGCCAGCAGTCCTATTTGGGCGGTACAAGAGACCCAGTACTTC

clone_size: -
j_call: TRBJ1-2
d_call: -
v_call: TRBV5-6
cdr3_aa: CASSFNAIRANYGYTF
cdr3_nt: TGTGCCAGCAGCTTTAATGCCATTAGGGCCAACTATGGCTACACCTTC

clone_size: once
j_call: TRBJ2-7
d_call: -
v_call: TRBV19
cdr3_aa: CASTWEAGYEQYF
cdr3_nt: TGTGCCAGTACTTGGGAGGCGGGCTACGAGCAGTACTTC